These T cell receptor beta chains were read from a single sample in a study of cytomegalovirus exposure and HLA in healthy donors. The data were produced by immunoSEQ multiplex PCR, yet TCRdb's version contains in-frame clones alone and is incomplete. Of over 120,000 clones listed, about 10% were seen once; the top ten hold 1.8%. Sequencing input: PBMCs. These receptors were taken from a man aged 50-60 years in good health and CMV-seronegative. CDR3s include the opening cysteine and the closing phenylalanine or tryptophan. The D gene is left open where the match is weak. A row's size may be missing; if present it is once, few, many or a size class.

clone_size,d_call,j_call,v_call,cdr3_nt,cdr3_aa
few,TRBD2,TRBJ2-1,TRBV10-1,TGCGCCAGCAGTGAGTCAACTAGCGGGGGGAATGAGCAGTTCTTC,CASSESTSGGNEQFF
few,TRBD1,TRBJ1-6,TRBV7-6,TGTGCCAGCAGCCTAGGACAGGGAGCGAATTCACCCCTCCACTTT,CASSLGQGANSPLHF
NA,NA,TRBJ2-4,TRBV29-1,TGCAGCGTTGCGAACAGTGAGAAAAACATTCAGTACTTC,CSVANSEKNIQYF
NA,NA,TRBJ1-1,TRBV6-6,TGTGCCAGCACCACGGGGGGAAGTAACACTGAAGCTTTCTTT,CASTTGGSNTEAFF
NA,NA,TRBJ1-4,TRBV28,TGTGCCATCGCGATAGGACTCGAGAGTGAAAAACTGTTTTTT,CAIAIGLESEKLFF
few,NA,TRBJ2-5,TRBV5-4,TGTGCCAGCAGCTTGCAGAAAGAGACCCAGTACTTC,CASSLQKETQYF
NA,TRBD2,TRBJ2-5,TRBV5-1,TGCGCCAGCAGCTTGACTAGCGGTCAAGAGACCCAGTACTTC,CASSLTSGQETQYF
few,NA,TRBJ1-2,TRBV19,TGTGCCAGTAGTATAGGAGTTAACTATGGCTACACCTTC,CASSIGVNYGYTF
NA,NA,TRBJ1-2,TRBV20-1,TGCAGTGCCTCTAACTATGGCTACACCTTC,CSASNYGYTF
few,NA,TRBJ2-1,TRBV11-3,TGTGCCAGCAGCTTGTCGTCGGGGATAAACAATGAGCAGTTCTTC,CASSLSSGINNEQFF
few,TRBD2,TRBJ2-5,TRBV10-3,TGTGCCATCAGTGACGGCTATTCGGGGGCTAGCGGGACGACCCAGTACTTC,CAISDGYSGASGTTQYF
few,TRBD2,TRBJ2-3,TRBV27,TGTGCCAGCAGTTTGGGGGGGTTTACAGATACGCAGTATTTT,CASSLGGFTDTQYF
few,NA,TRBJ2-3,TRBV18,TGTGCCAGCTCACCATCATCAAGCGGGCGAAATACGCAGTATTTT,CASSPSSSGRNTQYF
NA,NA,TRBJ1-5,TRBV21-1,TGTGCCAGCAGGCGACACGCGACAGTAGGTAATCAGCCCCAGCATTTT,CASRRHATVGNQPQHF
NA,NA,TRBJ2-1,TRBV7-3,TGTGCCAGCAGCTTAACGGCCCCCCGCGGTCTCGGTTACAATGAGCAGTTCTTC,CASSLTAPRGLGYNEQFF
NA,TRBD2,TRBJ2-1,TRBV30,TGTGCCTGGAGTGTAAAGCGGGAGTCCAATGAGCAGTTCTTC,CAWSVKRESNEQFF
NA,TRBD1,TRBJ1-2,TRBV5-6,TGTGCCAGCAGCAAGGACAGGTTCTATGGCTACACCTTC,CASSKDRFYGYTF
NA,TRBD2,TRBJ2-1,TRBV5-1,TGCGCCAGCAGCTCCGAGGGAGGGTCCTACAATGAGCAGTTCTTC,CASSSEGGSYNEQFF
NA,NA,TRBJ1-2,TRBV30,TGTGCCTTTTCCCCCCTAGTTTATGGCTACACCTTC,CAFSPLVYGYTF
few,TRBD2,TRBJ2-7,TRBV30,TGTGCCTGGAGTGTCATAGCGGGGGAGCAGTACTTC,CAWSVIAGEQYF
few,NA,TRBJ1-5,TRBV7-9,TGTGCCAGCAGCTTAGTGGAGAATCAGCCCCAGCATTTT,CASSLVENQPQHF
few,NA,TRBJ2-7,TRBV6-5,TGTGCCAGCAGTTTGATCGGATTAGCAATCTACGAGCAGTACTTC,CASSLIGLAIYEQYF
few,TRBD2,TRBJ2-1,TRBV4-2,TGTGCCAGCAGCCAAGAAGGAAGCGGGAGTCTCAATGAGCAGTTCTTC,CASSQEGSGSLNEQFF
NA,TRBD1,TRBJ1-1,TRBV28,TGTGCCAGTAGGACTGTTCAGGGGGGCACTGAAGCTTTCTTT,CASRTVQGGTEAFF
NA,NA,TRBJ2-7,TRBV28,TGTGCCAGCAGTTTCGGTCGCTCGGCGGATCAATTC,CASSFGRSADQF
few,TRBD1,TRBJ1-2,TRBV6-5,TGTGCCAGCAGGGACAGGGGGCGAGGGAACTATGGCTACACCTTC,CASRDRGRGNYGYTF
NA,TRBD2,TRBJ2-1,TRBV28,TGTGCCAGCAGAAGACTAGCGGGAACAAATGAGCAGTTCTTC,CASRRLAGTNEQFF
few,NA,TRBJ1-3,TRBV7-3,TGTGCCAGCAGCTTAATCTCGACGGAGGGCTCTGGAAACACCATATATTTT,CASSLISTEGSGNTIYF
few,NA,TRBJ2-3,TRBV6-6,TGTGCCAGCAGTACCCCGGACAGAACTAGCACAGATACGCAGTATTTT,CASSTPDRTSTDTQYF
few,NA,TRBJ2-5,TRBV27,TGTGCCAGCAGTCCCGGTACTTATCAAGAGACCCAGTACTTC,CASSPGTYQETQYF
NA,TRBD1,TRBJ1-3,TRBV7-9,TGTGCCAGCAGGCTACAGGGGGCTTCTGGAAACACCATATATTTT,CASRLQGASGNTIYF
many,TRBD2,TRBJ2-7,TRBV11-2,TGTGCCAGCAGCCCAACACAACGGGAGCGGGGCCGTATCTACGAGCAGTACTTC,CASSPTQRERGRIYEQYF
NA,NA,TRBJ2-5,TRBV11-2,TGTGCCAGCAGCTTAGCACGGTCGGGGACCCAGTACTTC,CASSLARSGTQYF
NA,NA,TRBJ2-2,TRBV25-1,TGTGCCAGCAGTGACCTAACGGTTGACACCGGGGAGCTGTTTTTT,CASSDLTVDTGELFF
NA,NA,TRBJ1-2,TRBV27,TGTGCCAGCAGTTCTGAGGGGGACTATGGCTACACCTTC,CASSSEGDYGYTF
few,NA,TRBJ1-1,TRBV6-5,TGTGCCAGCAGCCGGGACACTGAAGCTTTCTTT,CASSRDTEAFF
NA,TRBD1,TRBJ2-1,TRBV4-1,TGCGCCAGCAGCCAAAGGGGACAGGGGCTCGGCTGGGACAATGAGCAGTTCTTC,CASSQRGQGLGWDNEQFF
once,TRBD1,TRBJ2-7,TRBV2,TGTGCCAGCAGTGAAGGGTGGACAGGCTCCTACGAGCAGTACTTC,CASSEGWTGSYEQYF
NA,TRBD1,TRBJ2-7,TRBV7-6,TGTGCCAGCAGCTCCCCGGGACAGTACTACGAGCAGTACTTC,CASSSPGQYYEQYF
few,NA,TRBJ2-2,TRBV18,TGTGCCAGCTCACCGACGCGCGGGGAGGCCGGGGAGCTGTTTTTT,CASSPTRGEAGELFF
NA,NA,TRBJ1-1,TRBV29-1,TGCAGCGTTGAGGGGGGACTGGGCACTGAAGCTTTCTTT,CSVEGGLGTEAFF
NA,TRBD2,TRBJ2-7,TRBV7-2,TGTGCCAGCAGCCTAATGCAACCGGGACTAATCGACTACGAGCAGTACTTC,CASSLMQPGLIDYEQYF
NA,TRBD1,TRBJ1-1,TRBV7-9,TGTGCCAGCAGCTCACCTGGGACAGGGGTCACTGAAGCTTTCTTT,CASSSPGTGVTEAFF
few,TRBD2,TRBJ2-4,TRBV5-1,TGCGCCAGCAGCCAACCACCGGGATCGGGGGGCAAAAACATTCAGTACTTC,CASSQPPGSGGKNIQYF
few,TRBD1,TRBJ2-1,TRBV5-1,TGCGCCAGCAGCCTAGGGACAGGGGGGAATGAGCAGTTCTTC,CASSLGTGGNEQFF
NA,NA,TRBJ2-3,TRBV19,TGTGCCAGTAGTACTAGTCTCACAGATACGCAGTATTTT,CASSTSLTDTQYF
few,NA,TRBJ2-3,TRBV18,TGTGCCAGCTCCATGGACGGACAGACGGGTCAGTATTTT,CASSMDGQTGQYF